This T cell receptor (beta chain) was recovered during a study of blood T cell repertoires in COVID-19. Study information: Nucleic acid was either cDNA or gDNA, and it came from T cells, B-cell-depleted T cells, or PBMCs.

In its sample, this clone was seen once. Data came from immunoSEQ multiplex PCR; TCRdb stores just in-frame clones and leaves some out. The sample includes over 200,000 clones, around 83% seen only once; the top ten take roughly 5%. The clonotype was recovered from an elderly man with acute or convalescent COVID-19. Source material: peripheral blood.

The CDR3: CASSPREEWYYEQYF. The CDR3 coding sequence is TGTGCCAGCTCACCGCGGGAGGAATGGTACTACGAGCAGTACTTC. This chain uses TRBV18 with TRBJ2-7, with 8 bases matching TRBD2. From germline, CDR1 is KGHSH and CDR2 LQKENI. After removal of 3 bases from V and 3 bases from J, the junction contained 7 bases not matched to a gene. This CDR3 contains 15 residues. The full variable domain, its missing parts supplied by reference TRBV18 and TRBJ2-7, is NAGVMQNPRHLVRRRGQEARLRCSPMKGHSHVYWYRQLPEEGLKFMVYLQKENIIDESGMPKERFSAEFPKEGPSILRIQQVVRGDSAAYFCASSPREEWYYEQYFGPGTRLTVT.